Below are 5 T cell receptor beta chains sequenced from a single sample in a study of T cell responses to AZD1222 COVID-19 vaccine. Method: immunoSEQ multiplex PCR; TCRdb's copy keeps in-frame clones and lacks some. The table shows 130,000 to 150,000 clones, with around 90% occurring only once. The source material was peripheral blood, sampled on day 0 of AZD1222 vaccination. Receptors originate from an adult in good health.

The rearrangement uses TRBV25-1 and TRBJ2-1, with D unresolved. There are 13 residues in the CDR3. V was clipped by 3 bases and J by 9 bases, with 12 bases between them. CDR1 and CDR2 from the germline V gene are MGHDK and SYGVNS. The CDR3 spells CASSEGAIGEQFF. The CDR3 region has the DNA TGTGCCAGCAGTGAGGGTGCTATAGGTGAGCAGTTCTTC.

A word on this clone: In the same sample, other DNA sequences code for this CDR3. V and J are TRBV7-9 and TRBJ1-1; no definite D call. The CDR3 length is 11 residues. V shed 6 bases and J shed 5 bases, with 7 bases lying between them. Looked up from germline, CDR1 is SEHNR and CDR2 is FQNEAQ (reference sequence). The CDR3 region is CASSLGTEAFF. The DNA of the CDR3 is TGTGCCAGCAGTCTGGGGACTGAAGCTTTCTTT.

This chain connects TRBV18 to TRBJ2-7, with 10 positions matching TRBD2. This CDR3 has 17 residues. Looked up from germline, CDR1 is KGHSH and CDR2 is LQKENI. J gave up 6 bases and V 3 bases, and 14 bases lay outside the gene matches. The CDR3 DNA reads TGTGCCAGCTCACCCGCAGCGGGAGGGCCCCTTCGGTTCGAGCAGTACTTC. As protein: CASSPAAGGPLRFEQYF.

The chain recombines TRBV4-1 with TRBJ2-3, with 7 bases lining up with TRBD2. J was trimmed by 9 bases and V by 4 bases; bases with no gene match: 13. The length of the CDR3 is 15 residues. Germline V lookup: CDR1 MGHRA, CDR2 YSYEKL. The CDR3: CASSPKGRAPPTQYF. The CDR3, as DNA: TGCGCCAGCAGCCCGAAGGGGAGGGCCCCCCCAACGCAGTATTTT.

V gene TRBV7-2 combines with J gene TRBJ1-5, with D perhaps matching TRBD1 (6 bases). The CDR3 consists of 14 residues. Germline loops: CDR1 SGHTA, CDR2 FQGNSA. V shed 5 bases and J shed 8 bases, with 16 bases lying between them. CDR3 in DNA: TGTGCCAGCAGCGCCCAGGGGATGGTTGAGCCCCAGCATTTT. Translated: CASSAQGMVEPQHF.